Presented here are 5 T cell receptor beta chains from one specimen sequenced in a study of T cells in Graves' hyperthyroidism and ophthalmopathy. The CDR3 regions of TCR beta were amplified from RNA transcripts. TCR CDR3 underwent first-round RT-PCR with the HTBI primer set. TCRdb processed the multiplex PCR reads anew with MiXCR; each CDR3 protein has one entry. The data show roughly 500,000 distinct CDR3 sequences, about 45% seen once. Source material: peripheral blood or thyroid tissue (not recorded which). All receptors come from an adult woman with Graves' disease, either hyperthyroidism or ophthalmopathy (not recorded which).

This clonotype was seen ten or more times. The J gene is TRBJ2-7, the V gene TRBV12-3 or TRBV12-4, with 9 nucleotides matching TRBD2. The CDR3 consists of 15 residues. The V segment lost 2 bases and the J segment 6 bases; nucleotides outside the gene matches: 8. CDR3 bases: TGTGCCAGCAGTTTAAAGGCGGGAGGGCCTTTCGAGCAGTACTTC. Its translation is CASSLKAGGPFEQYF.

By proportion, this clonotype is medium-sized (0.01 to 0.1%). The J gene is TRBJ2-2, the V gene TRBV2; 12 nucleotides line up with TRBD2. Germline CDR1 reads SNHLY; CDR2 reads FYNNEI. V lost 1 base, J lost 4 bases, and 10 bases stayed unmatched. This CDR3 is built from 19 residues. CDR3 loop: CASSEGETLAGGGTGELFF. In DNA, the CDR3 is TGTGCCAGCAGTGAAGGGGAGACTCTAGCGGGAGGGGGCACCGGGGAGCTGTTTTTT.

This clonotype was counted at least ten times. The chain recombines TRBV10-1 with TRBJ2-7; TRBD1 might be the D (5 bases). The CDR3 has 14 amino acids. CDR1 and CDR2 (germline): WNHNN, SYGVQD (reference sequence). V lost 6 bases to trimming and J lost 0 bases, with 12 bases between them. The CDR3 here is CASSGDRSSYEQYF. CDR3 coding DNA: TGCGCCAGCAGCGGAGACAGAAGCTCCTACGAGCAGTACTTC.

This clonotype was detected a few times. The chain is built from TRBV27 and TRBJ2-7; a possible D gene is TRBD2 (5 bases). Germline CDR1 MNHEY, CDR2 SMNVEV (reference sequence). The CDR3 contains 14 residues. V was cut by 2 bases and J by 3 bases, with 11 bases left in between. The CDR3 loop reads CASSLREGLYEQYF. The CDR3 DNA reads as TGTGCCAGCAGTTTACGGGAAGGTCTCTACGAGCAGTACTTC.

This clonotype came up many times. The chain uses TRBV6-1 and TRBJ1-1; D perhaps matches TRBD1 (5 bases). CDR1 and CDR2 from the germline V gene are MNHNS and SASEGT. With 4 bases removed from V and 4 bases from J, the gap between germline ends came to 13 bases. The CDR3 is 14 residues long. The CDR3 coding sequence is TGTGCCAGCAGTGGCCTCCAGGGCTCCACTGAAGCTTTCTTT. This sequence encodes CASSGLQGSTEAFF.